This entry concerns a single T cell receptor beta chain. Other DNA sequences from this sample encode an identical CDR3 as well. The assay was run at deep level. Clones were sequenced by immunoSEQ multiplex PCR, and TCRdb holds only the in-frame ones, with some missing. Seen here are some 2,500,000 clones, around 90% observed once, and the top ten hold 0.3% to 0.45%. The data are from a study of shared clonotypes between healthy human individuals. The sequence was obtained from a man aged 18 to 30 in good health. Some clones in this sample may be carry-over from other donors' samples. The specimen was naive CD4+ T cells from PBMCs. Stated subset: CD45RA+ positively selected.

The CDR3 nucleotides are TGTGCCAGCAGCGTAGACCCCCGGGGTGGGAATGAGCAGTTCTTC. Translating gives CASSVDPRGGNEQFF. This chain links TRBV9 with TRBJ2-1, with D possibly being TRBD2 (5 bases). V was shortened by 0 bases and J by 7 bases, with 14 bases between the two germline ends. The length of the CDR3 is 15 residues. The germline CDR1 and CDR2 sequences are SGDLS and YYNGEE. Using reference TRBV9 and TRBJ2-1 for the parts outside the CDR3, the full variable domain is DSGVTQTPKHLITATGQRVTLRCSPRSGDLSVYWYQQSLDQGLQFLIQYYNGEERAKGNILERFSAQQFPDLHSELNLSSLELGDSALYFCASSVDPRGGNEQFFGPGTRLTVL.